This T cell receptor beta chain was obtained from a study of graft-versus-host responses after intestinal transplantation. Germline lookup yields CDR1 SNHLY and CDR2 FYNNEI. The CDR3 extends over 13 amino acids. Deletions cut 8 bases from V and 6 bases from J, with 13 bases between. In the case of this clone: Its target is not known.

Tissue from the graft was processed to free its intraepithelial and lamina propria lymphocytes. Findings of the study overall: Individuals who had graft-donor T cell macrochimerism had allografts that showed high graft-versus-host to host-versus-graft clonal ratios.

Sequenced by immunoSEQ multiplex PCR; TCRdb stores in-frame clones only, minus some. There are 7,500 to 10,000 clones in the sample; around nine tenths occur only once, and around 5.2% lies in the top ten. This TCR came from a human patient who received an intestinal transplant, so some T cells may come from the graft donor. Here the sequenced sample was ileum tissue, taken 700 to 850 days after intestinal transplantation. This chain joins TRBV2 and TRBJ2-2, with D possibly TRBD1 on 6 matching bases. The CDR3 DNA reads TGTGCCAGCTCCACTTCAGGGGCCGGGGAGCTGTTTTTT. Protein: CASSTSGAGELFF.